Sequencing of this T cell receptor (beta chain) was carried out in a study of cytomegalovirus exposure and HLA in healthy donors. This CDR3 region has 16 residues. Deletions cut 0 bases from V and 5 bases from J, with 16 bases between. The germline CDR1 and CDR2 sequences are MGHDK and SYGVNS. The PCR was carried out with 60 Vbeta primers and 13 Jbeta primers. Here immunoSEQ multiplex PCR was the method, and the copy in TCRdb shows in-frame clones only, minus some. The data show tens of thousands of clones, roughly 79% seen once. Study-wide findings and caveats: It was reported that TCR beta sequences correctly inferred the HLA-A and HLA-B alleles for most subjects.

On this clone: What it binds is unknown.

This clonotype was sampled from a man in his fifties in good health and CMV-seronegative. This chain connects TRBV25-1 to TRBJ1-2; D is perhaps TRBD1 (5 bases). Material for sequencing was PBMCs. CDR3 bases: TGTGCCAGCAGTGAATATGGGCAGGGTGAGGTATATGGCTACACCTTC. This gives the protein CASSEYGQGEVYGYTF.